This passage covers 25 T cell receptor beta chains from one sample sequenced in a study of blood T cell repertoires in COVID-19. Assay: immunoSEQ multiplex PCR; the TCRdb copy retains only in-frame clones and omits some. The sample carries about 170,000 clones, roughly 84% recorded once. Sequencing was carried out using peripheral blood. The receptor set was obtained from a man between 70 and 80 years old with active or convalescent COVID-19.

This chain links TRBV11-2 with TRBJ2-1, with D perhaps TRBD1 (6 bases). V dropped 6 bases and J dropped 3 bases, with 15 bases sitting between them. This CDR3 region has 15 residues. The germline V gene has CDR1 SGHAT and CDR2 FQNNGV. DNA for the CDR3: TGTGCCAGCAGTTCTATTACAGGGTTCTACAATGAGCAGTTCTTC. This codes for CASSSITGFYNEQFF. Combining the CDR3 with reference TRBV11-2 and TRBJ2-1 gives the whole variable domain EAGVAQSPRYKIIEKRQSVAFWCNPISGHATLYWYQQILGQGPKLLIQFQNNGVVDDSQLPKDRFSAERLKGVDSTLKIQPAKLEDSAVYLCASSSITGFYNEQFFGPGTRLTVL.

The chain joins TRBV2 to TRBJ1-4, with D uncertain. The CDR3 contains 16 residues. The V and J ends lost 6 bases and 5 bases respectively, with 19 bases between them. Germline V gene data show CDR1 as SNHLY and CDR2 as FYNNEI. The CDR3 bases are TGTGCCAGCAGGCTTAATTTCGGCAGACTGAATGAAAAACTGTTTTTT. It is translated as CASRLNFGRLNEKLFF. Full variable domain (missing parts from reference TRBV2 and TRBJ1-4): EPEVTQTPSHQVTQMGQEVILRCVPISNHLYFYWYRQILGQKVEFLVSFYNNEISEKSEIFDDQFSVERPDGSNFTLKIRSTKLEDSAMYFCASRLNFGRLNEKLFFGSGTQLSVL.

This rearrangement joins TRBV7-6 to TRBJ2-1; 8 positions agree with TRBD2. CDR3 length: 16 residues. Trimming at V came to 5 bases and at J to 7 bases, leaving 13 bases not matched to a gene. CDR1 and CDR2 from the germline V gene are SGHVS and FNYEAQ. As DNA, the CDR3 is TGTGCCAGCAGCGCCCCCACTAGCGGCCCTGAGAATGAGCAGTTCTTC. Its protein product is CASSAPTSGPENEQFF.

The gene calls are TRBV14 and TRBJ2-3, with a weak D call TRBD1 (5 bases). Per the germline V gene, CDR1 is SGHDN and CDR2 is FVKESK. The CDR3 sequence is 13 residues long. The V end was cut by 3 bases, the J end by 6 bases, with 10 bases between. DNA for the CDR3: TGTGCCAGCAGCCAGCAGGGTTGGGATACGCAGTATTTT. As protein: CASSQQGWDTQYF.

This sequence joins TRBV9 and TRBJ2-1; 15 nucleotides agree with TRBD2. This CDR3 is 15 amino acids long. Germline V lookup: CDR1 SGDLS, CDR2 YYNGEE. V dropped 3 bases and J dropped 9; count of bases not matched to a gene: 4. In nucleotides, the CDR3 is TGTGCCAGCAGCGCCGGACTAGCGGGAGGGCCTGAGCAGTTCTTC. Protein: CASSAGLAGGPEQFF.

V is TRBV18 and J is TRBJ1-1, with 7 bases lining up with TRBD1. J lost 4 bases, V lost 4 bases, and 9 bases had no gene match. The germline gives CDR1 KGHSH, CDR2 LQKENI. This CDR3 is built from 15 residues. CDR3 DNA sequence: TGTGCCAGCTCACGAGAGAGGGGGACAGTCACTGAAGCTTTCTTT. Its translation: CASSRERGTVTEAFF.

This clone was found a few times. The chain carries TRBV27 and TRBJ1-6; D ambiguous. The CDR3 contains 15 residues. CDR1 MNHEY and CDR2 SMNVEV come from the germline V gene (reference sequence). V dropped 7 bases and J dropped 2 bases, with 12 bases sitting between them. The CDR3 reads CASTAGRPYNSPLHF. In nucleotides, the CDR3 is TGTGCCAGCACGGCGGGGAGGCCCTATAATTCACCCCTCCACTTT.

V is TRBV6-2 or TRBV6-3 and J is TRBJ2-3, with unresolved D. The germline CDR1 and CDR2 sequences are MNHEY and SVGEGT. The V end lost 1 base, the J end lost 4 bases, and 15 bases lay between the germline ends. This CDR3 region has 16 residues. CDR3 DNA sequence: TGTGCCAGCAGTTACTTCGGCGGCCCTCGGGCAGATACGCAGTATTTT. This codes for CASSYFGGPRADTQYF.

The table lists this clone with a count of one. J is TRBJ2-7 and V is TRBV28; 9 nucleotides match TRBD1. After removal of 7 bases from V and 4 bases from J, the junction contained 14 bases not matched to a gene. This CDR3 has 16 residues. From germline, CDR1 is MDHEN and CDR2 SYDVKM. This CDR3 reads CASKTGTGWIGYEQYF. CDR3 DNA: TGTGCCAGCAAGACCGGGACAGGGTGGATCGGATACGAGCAGTACTTC.

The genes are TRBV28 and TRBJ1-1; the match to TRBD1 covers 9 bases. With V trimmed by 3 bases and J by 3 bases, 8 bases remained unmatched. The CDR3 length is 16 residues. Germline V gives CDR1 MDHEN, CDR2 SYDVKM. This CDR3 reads CASSLGGQGLYTEAFF. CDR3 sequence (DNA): TGTGCCAGCAGTTTGGGGGGACAGGGACTTTACACTGAAGCTTTCTTT.

The CDR3 nucleotides read TGTGCCATCAGTGACCCCGGGACTAGCGCAGCCTACGAGCAGTACTTC. Translated: CAISDPGTSAAYEQYF. This rearrangement joins TRBV10-3 to TRBJ2-7; 10 bases are shared with TRBD2. The CDR3 covers 16 residues. Germline CDR1 is ENHRY and CDR2 is SYGVKD. V shed 3 bases and J 2 bases; nucleotides not matched to a gene: 7.

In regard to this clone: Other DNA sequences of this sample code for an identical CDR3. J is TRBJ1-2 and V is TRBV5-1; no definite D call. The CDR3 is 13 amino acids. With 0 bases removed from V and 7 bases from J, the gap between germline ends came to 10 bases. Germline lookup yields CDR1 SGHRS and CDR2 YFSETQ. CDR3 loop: CASSLGGNGGYTF. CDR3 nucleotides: TGCGCCAGCAGCTTGGGAGGGAATGGTGGCTACACCTTC.

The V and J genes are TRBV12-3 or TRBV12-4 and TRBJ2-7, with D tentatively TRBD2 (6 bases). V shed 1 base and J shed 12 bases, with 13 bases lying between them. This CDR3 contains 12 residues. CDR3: CASSLDKGRTYF. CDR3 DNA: TGTGCCAGCAGTTTAGATAAGGGGAGGACGTACTTC.

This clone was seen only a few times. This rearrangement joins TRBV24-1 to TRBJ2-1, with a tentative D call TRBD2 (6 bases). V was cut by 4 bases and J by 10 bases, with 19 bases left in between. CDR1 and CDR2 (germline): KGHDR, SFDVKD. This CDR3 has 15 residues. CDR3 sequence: CATSEREGVPWEQFF. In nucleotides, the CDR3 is TGTGCCACCAGTGAGCGGGAAGGGGTCCCATGGGAGCAGTTCTTC.

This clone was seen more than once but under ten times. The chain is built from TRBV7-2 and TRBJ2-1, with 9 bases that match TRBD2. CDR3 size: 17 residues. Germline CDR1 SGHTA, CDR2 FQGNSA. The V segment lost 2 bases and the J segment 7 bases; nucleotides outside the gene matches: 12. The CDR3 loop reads CASSLPRLAETLNEQFF. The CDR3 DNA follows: TGTGCCAGCAGCTTACCAAGACTAGCGGAAACTCTTAATGAGCAGTTCTTC.

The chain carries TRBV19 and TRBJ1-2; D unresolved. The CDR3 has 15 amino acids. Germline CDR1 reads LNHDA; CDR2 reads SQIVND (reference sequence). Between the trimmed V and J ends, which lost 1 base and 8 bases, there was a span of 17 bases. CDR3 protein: CASSIANQALSGYTF. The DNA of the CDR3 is TGTGCCAGTAGTATAGCCAACCAGGCTTTGAGCGGCTACACCTTC.

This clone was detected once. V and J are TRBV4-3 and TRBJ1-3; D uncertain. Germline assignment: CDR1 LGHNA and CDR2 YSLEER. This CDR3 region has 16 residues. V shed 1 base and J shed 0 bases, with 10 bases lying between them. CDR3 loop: CASSQVWRNSGNTIYF. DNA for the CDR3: TGCGCCAGCAGCCAAGTTTGGCGGAACTCTGGAAACACCATATATTTT.

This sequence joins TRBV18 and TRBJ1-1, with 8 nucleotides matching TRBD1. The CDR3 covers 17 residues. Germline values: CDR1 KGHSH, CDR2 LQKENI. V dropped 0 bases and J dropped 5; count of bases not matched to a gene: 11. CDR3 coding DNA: TGTGCCAGCTCACCACCGGGGCAGGGGGCCCGTTTGACTGAAGCTTTCTTT. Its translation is CASSPPGQGARLTEAFF.

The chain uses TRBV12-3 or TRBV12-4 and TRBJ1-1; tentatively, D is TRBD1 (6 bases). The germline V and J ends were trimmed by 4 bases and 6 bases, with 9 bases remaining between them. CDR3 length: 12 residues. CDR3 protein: CASSSGHSEAFF. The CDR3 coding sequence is TGTGCCAGCAGTTCGGGACACTCTGAAGCTTTCTTT.

The CDR3 DNA reads as TGTGCCAGCAGCTCCTACCCCCGGGACAGCTCCTACGAGCAGTACTTC. Protein: CASSSYPRDSSYEQYF. The chain recombines TRBV7-9 with TRBJ2-7, with 7 bases aligning to TRBD1. Germline V CDR1 and CDR2: SEHNR, FQNEAQ (reference sequence). The CDR3 loop spans 16 amino acids. V gave up 4 bases and J gave up 0 bases; unmatched junction bases: 9.

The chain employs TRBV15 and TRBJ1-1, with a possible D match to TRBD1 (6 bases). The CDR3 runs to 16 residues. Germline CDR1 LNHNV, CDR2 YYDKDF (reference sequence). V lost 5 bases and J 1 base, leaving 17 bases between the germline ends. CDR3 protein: CATSPGGGGRNTEAFF. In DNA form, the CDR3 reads TGTGCCACCAGCCCTGGGGGGGGCGGGAGGAACACTGAAGCTTTCTTT.

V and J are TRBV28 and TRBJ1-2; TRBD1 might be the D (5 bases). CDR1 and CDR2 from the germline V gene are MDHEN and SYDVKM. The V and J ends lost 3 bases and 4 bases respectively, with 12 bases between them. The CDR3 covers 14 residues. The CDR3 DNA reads TGTGCCAGCAGTTTGACGGGGGGTATCTATGGCTACACCTTC. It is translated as CASSLTGGIYGYTF.

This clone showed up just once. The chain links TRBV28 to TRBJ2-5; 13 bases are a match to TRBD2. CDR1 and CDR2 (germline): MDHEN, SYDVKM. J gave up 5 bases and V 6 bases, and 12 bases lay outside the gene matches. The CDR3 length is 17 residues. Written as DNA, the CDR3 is TGTGCCAGCAGACCATCGACTAGCGGGAGGACCGGGGAGACCCAGTACTTC. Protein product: CASRPSTSGRTGETQYF.

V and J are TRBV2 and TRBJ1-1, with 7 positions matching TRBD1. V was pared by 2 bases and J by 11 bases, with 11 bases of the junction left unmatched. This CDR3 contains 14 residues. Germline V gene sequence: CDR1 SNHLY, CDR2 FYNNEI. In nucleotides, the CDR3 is TGTGCCAGCAGTGAACGAGGGGGCACCTCGGGCGCTTTCTTT. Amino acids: CASSERGGTSGAFF.

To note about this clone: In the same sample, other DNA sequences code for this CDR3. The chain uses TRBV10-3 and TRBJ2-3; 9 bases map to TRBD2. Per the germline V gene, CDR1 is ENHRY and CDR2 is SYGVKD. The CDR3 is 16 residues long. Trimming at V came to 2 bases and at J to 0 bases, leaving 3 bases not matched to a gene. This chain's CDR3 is CAISEGLAGSTDTQYF. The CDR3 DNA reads TGTGCCATCAGTGAGGGGCTAGCGGGGAGCACAGATACGCAGTATTTT.